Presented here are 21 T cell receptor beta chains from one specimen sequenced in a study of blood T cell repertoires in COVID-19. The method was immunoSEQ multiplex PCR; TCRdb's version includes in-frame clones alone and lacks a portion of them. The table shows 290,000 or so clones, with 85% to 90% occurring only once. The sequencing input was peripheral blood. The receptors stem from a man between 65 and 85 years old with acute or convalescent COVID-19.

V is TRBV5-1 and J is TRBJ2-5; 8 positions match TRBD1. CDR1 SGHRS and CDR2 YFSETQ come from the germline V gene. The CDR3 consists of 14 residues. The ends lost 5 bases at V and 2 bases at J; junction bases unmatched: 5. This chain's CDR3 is CASRGRDRQETQYF. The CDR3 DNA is TGCGCCAGCAGGGGAAGGGACAGGCAAGAGACCCAGTACTTC.

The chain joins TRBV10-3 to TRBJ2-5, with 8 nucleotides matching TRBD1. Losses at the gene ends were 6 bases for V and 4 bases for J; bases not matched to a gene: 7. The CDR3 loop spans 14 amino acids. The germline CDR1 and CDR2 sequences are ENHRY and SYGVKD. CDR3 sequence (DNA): TGTGCCATCAGCGGACAGGGTCGGAGAGAGACCCAGTACTTC. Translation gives CAISGQGRRETQYF.

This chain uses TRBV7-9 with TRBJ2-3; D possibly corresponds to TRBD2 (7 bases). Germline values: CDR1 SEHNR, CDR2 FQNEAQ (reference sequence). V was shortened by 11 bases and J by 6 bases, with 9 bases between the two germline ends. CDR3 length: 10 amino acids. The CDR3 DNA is TGTGCCGGGAGGGGGGATACGCAGTATTTT. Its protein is CAGRGDTQYF.

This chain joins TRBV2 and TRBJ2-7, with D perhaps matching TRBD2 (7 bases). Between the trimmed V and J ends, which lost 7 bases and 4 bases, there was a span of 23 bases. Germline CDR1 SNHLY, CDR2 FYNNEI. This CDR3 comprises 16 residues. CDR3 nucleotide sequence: TGTGCCAGCAAAAGACAGGCCGGGACTACTGTATACGAGCAGTACTTC. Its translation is CASKRQAGTTVYEQYF.

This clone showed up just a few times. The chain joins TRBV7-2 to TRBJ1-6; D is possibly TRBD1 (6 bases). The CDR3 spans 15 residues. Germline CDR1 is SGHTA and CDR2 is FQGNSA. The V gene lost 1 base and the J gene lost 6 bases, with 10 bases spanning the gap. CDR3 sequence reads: CASSLGRTANSPLHF. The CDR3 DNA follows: TGTGCCAGCAGCTTAGGCCGGACAGCTAATTCACCCCTCCACTTT.

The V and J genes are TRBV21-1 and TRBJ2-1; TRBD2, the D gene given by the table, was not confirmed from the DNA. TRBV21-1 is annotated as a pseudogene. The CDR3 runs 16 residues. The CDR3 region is CASSPRALAGVNEQFF. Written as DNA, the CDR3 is TGTGCCAGCAGCCCCAGGGCACTAGCGGGAGTTAATGAGCAGTTCTTC.

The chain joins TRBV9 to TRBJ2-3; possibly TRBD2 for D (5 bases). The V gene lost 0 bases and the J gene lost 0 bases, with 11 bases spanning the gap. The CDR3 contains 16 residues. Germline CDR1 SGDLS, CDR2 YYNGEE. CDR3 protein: CASSVVGGSSTDTQYF. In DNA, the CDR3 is TGTGCCAGCAGCGTAGTTGGCGGGTCTAGCACAGATACGCAGTATTTT.

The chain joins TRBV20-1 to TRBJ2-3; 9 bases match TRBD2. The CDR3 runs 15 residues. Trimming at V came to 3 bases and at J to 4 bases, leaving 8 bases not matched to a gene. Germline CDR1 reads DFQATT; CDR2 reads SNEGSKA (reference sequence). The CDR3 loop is CSASGGTSQSDTQYF. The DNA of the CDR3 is TGCAGTGCTAGTGGGGGGACTAGCCAATCAGATACGCAGTATTTT.

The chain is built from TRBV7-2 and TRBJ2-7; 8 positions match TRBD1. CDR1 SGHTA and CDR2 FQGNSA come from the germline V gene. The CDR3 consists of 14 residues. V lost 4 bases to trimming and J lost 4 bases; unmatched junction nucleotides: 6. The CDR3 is CASSSETGVYEQYF. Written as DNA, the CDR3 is TGTGCCAGCAGCTCGGAGACAGGGGTATACGAGCAGTACTTC. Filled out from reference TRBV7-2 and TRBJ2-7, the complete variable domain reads GAGVSQSPSNKVTEKGKDVELRCDPISGHTALYWYRQSLGQGLEFLIYFQGNSAPDKSGLPSDRFSAERTGGSVSTLTIQRTQQEDSAVYLCASSSETGVYEQYFGPGTRLTVT.

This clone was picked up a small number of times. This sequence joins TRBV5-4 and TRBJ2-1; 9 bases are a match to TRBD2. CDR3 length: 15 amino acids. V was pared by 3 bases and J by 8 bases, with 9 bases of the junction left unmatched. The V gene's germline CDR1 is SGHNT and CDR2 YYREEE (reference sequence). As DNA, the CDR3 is TGTGCCAGCAGCTCCTATAGCGGGGGACTGGATGAGCAGTTCTTC. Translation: CASSSYSGGLDEQFF.

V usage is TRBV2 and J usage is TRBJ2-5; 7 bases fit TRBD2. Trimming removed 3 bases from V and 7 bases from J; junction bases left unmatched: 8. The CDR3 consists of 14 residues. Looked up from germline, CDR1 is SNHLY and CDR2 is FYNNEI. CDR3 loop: CASSDRRGMVTQYF. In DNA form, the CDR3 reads TGTGCCAGCAGTGATCGGCGGGGGATGGTGACCCAGTACTTC.

CDR3 sequence (DNA): TGTGCCAGTACCACGGTCCGGGGGGCGTCTCGGCAGTTCTTC. Translated: CASTTVRGASRQFF. The chain links TRBV19 to TRBJ2-1, with TRBD2 as a possible D gene (7 bases). The CDR3 runs to 14 residues. Between the trimmed V and J ends, which lost 7 bases and 12 bases, there was a span of 22 bases. Germline V CDR1 and CDR2: LNHDA, SQIVND (reference sequence).

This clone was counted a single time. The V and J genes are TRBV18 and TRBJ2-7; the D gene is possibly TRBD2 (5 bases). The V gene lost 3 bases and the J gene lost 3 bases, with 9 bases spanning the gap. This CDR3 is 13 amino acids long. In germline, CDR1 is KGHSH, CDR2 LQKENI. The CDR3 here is CASSPGMGYEQYF. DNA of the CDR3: TGTGCCAGCTCACCCGGGATGGGCTACGAGCAGTACTTC.

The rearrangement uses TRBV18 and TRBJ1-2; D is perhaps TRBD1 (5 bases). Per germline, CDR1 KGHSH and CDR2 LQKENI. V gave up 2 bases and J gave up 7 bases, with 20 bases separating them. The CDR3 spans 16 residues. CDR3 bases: TGTGCCAGCTCACCAACAGGAACGTCAGGATTGCGTGGCTACACCTTC. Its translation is CASSPTGTSGLRGYTF.

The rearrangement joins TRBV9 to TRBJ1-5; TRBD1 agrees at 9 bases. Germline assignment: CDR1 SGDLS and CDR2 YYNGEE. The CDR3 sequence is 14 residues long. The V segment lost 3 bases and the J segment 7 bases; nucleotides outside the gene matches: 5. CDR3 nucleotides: TGTGCCAGCAGCGGGACAGGGGCTGGACAGCCCCAGCATTTT. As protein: CASSGTGAGQPQHF.

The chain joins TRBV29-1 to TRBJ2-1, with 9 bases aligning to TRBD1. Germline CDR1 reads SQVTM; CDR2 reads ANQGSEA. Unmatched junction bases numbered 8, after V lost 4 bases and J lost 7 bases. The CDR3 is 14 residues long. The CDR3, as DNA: TGCAGCGTTGCAGGGACAGGGAGTGTTAATGAGCAGTTCTTC. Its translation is CSVAGTGSVNEQFF.

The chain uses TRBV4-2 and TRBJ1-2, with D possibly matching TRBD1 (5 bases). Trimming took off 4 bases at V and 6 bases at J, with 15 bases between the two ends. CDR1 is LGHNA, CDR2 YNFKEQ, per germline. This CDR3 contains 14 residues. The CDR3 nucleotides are TGTGCCAGCAGCCGGCCGCCTGGGGGGGATGGCTACACCTTC. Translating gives CASSRPPGGDGYTF.

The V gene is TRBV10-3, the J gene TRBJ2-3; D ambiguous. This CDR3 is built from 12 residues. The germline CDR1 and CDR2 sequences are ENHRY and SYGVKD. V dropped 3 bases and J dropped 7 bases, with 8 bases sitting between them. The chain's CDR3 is CAISDQKNTQYF. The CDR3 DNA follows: TGTGCCATCAGTGATCAGAAAAATACGCAGTATTTT.

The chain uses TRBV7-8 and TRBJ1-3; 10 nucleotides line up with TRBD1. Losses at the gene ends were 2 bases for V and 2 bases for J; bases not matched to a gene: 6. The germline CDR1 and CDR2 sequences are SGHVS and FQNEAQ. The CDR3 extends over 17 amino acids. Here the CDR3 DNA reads TGTGCCAGCAGCTTATCACTCGGGACAGGGGCTGGAAACACCATATATTTT. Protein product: CASSLSLGTGAGNTIYF.

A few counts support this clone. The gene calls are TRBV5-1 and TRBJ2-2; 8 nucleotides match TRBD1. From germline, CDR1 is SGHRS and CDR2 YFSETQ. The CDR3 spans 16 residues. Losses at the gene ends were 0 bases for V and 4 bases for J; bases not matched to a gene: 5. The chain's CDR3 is CASSLDTGGSTGELFF. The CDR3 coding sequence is TGCGCCAGCAGCTTGGACACAGGGGGGAGCACCGGGGAGCTGTTTTTT.

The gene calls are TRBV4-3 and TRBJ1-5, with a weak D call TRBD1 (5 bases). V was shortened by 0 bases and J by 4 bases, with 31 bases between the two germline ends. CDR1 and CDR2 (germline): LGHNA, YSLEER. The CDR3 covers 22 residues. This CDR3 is CASSQEGEGGKGKGRMNQPQHF. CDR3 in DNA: TGCGCCAGCAGCCAAGAAGGGGAGGGTGGGAAGGGAAAAGGGAGAATGAATCAGCCCCAGCATTTT.